A single sample gave rise to the 3 T cell receptor beta chains below, sequenced in a study of memory CD4+ T cells and cytomegalovirus serostatus. Profiled with immunoSEQ multiplex PCR; TCRdb holds only in-frame clones, not every one. Of some 53,000 clones in the sample, 60% to 80% were seen once. Single viable CD3+CD4+CD8-CD45RO+ cells were sorted as the memory CD4+ T cells. Sequences were obtained from memory CD4+ T cells from blood. Receptor source: an adult in good health and CMV-seronegative.

This clone occurred a few times. The chain combines TRBV10-1 with TRBJ2-3; D not resolved. V lost 4 bases to trimming and J lost 0 bases, with 8 bases between them. This CDR3 region has 14 residues. Germline CDR1 and CDR2: WNHNN and SYGVQD (reference sequence). The CDR3 region is CASSVGFSTDTQYF. DNA for the CDR3: TGCGCCAGCAGTGTAGGGTTTAGCACAGATACGCAGTATTTT.

The V gene is TRBV5-1, the J gene TRBJ2-7, with D maybe TRBD2 (7 bases). The CDR3 totals 15 residues. Germline loops: CDR1 SGHRS, CDR2 YFSETQ. Trimming pared 2 bases from V and 6 bases from J, leaving 18 bases between. The CDR3 spells CASSFGGQKGREQYF. The CDR3 DNA reads as TGCGCCAGCAGCTTCGGGGGGCAGAAGGGACGCGAGCAGTACTTC.

The rearrangement links TRBV11-2 to TRBJ2-7; D possibly corresponds to TRBD1 (6 bases). Per germline, CDR1 SGHAT and CDR2 FQNNGV. The CDR3 contains 13 residues. The V and J ends lost 4 bases and 2 bases respectively, with 9 bases between them. CDR3 bases: TGTGCCAGCAGCTGGGACACCACCTACGAGCAGTACTTC. Its translation: CASSWDTTYEQYF.